This TCR beta chain appears in the sequencing data of a study of T cell responses to AZD1222 COVID-19 vaccine. With respect to this clone: The target antigen is unknown.

The CDR3 is made up of 13 amino acids. The germline V gene encodes CDR1 SGHKS and CDR2 YYEKEE (reference sequence). The V end lost 4 bases, the J end lost 4 bases, and 11 bases lay between the germline ends. Findings and caveats of the study: Following two doses of AZD1222, Spike-specific TCR breadth and depth rose. Females made up more of the donors, who were largely white British, and clonal diversity may have come out too low. Seropositivity was recorded at baseline in only a handful of AZD1222 recipients.

The assay was immunoSEQ multiplex PCR, and TCRdb's table has in-frame clones only and misses some. Of about 93,000 clones listed, roughly 91% were seen once; the top ten hold over 2.5%. This chain uses TRBV5-5 with TRBJ1-1; D is ambiguous. The TCR comes from an adult in good health. The material was peripheral blood, obtained on day 0 of MenACWY control vaccination. The DNA for the CDR3 is TGTGCCAGCAGCCTAGGACCGACCACTGAAGCTTTCTTT. Amino acids: CASSLGPTTEAFF.